This T cell receptor (beta chain) was profiled in a study of cytomegalovirus exposure and HLA in healthy donors. Clones were sequenced by immunoSEQ multiplex PCR, and TCRdb holds only the in-frame ones, with some missing. Here the sample spans 150,000 or so clones, around 88% being singletons. CDR1 is LGHNA and CDR2 is YSLEER in the germline V gene. With V trimmed by 0 bases and J by 4 bases, 10 bases remained unmatched. The CDR3 contains 17 residues. The sample holds many counts of this clone. The sequenced material came from PBMCs. V and J are TRBV4-3 and TRBJ2-3, with 7 bases lining up with TRBD1. The clonotype originates from a man aged 18 to 35 in good health and CMV-seropositive. The CDR3 here is CASSQDSPPQGADTQYF. As DNA, the CDR3 is TGCGCCAGCAGCCAAGATAGCCCTCCCCAGGGGGCAGATACGCAGTATTTT.